This TCR beta chain was observed in a study of response to subunit inactivated influenza vaccine. This clonotype was seen only a few times. The CDR3 is 16 residues long. Germline CDR1 reads MNHEY; CDR2 reads SVGAGI. Trimming cost V 3 bases and J 2 bases, with 13 bases left between them. MiXCR was run by TCRdb on the RT-PCR reads, yielding one entry per CDR3 protein. The profile shows some 540,000 distinct CDR3 sequences, roughly a quarter of them singletons. These data were likewise used in another study, on T cells expressing NK-cell markers. That publication notes: UMI-tagged 5'RACE template switching yielded the TCR beta cDNA. Several experiments employed an anti-gamma-delta TCR antibody to confine sorting to alpha-beta TCR T cells. The study did not resolve the HCMV specificity of expanded NKG2C+ T cell clones.

The sequence came from a man aged 45-60 years who received an inactivated influenza vaccine. Sample: CD4+ T cells sorted from PBMCs, taken approximately 12 days after vaccination. The chain couples TRBV6-5 to TRBJ2-2, with D tentatively TRBD2 (5 bases). In nucleotides, the CDR3 is TGTGCCAGCAGTTATGGGAGACGGGGAAACACCGGGGAGCTGTTTTTT. The encoded protein is CASSYGRRGNTGELFF.